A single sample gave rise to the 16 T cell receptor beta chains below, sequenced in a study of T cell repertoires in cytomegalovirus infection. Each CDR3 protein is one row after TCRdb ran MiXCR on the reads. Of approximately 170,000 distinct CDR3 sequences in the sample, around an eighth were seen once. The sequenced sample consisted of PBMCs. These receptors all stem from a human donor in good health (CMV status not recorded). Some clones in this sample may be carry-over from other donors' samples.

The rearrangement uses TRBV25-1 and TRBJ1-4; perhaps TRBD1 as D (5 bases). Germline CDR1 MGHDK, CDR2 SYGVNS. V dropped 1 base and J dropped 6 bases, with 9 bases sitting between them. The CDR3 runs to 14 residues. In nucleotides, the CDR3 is TGTGCCAGCAGTGAATGGGGGAGTGATGAAAAACTGTTTTTT. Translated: CASSEWGSDEKLFF.

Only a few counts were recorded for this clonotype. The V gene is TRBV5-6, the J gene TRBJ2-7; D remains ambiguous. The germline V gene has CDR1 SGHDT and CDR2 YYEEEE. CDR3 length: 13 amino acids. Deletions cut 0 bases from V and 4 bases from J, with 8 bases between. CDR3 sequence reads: CASSLEQFYEQYF. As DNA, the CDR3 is TGTGCCAGCAGCTTGGAACAGTTTTACGAGCAGTACTTC.

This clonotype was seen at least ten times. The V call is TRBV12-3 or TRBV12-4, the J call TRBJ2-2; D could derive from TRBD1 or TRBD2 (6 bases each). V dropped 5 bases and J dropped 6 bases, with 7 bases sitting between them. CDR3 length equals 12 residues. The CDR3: CASSRGAGELFF. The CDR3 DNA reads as TGTGCCAGCAGTAGGGGGGCCGGGGAGCTGTTTTTT.

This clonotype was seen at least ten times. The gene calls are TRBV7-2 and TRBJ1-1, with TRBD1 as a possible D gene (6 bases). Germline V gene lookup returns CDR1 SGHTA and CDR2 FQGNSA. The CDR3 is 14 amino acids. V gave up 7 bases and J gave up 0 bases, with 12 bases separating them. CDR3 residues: CASTRRTVNTEAFF. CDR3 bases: TGTGCCAGCACCCGCCGGACAGTGAACACTGAAGCTTTCTTT.

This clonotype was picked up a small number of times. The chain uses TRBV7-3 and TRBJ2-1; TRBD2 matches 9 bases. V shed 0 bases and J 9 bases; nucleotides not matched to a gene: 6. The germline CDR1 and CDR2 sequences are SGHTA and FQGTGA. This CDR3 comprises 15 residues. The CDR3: CASSLTGTSYLEQFF. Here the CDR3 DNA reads TGTGCCAGCAGCTTAACGGGGACTAGCTACCTTGAGCAGTTCTTC.

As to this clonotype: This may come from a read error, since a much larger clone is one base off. This CDR3 reads CASSLDEGSTDTQYF. DNA of the CDR3: TGTGCCAGCAGCTTAGATGAGGGTTCCACAGATACGCAGTATTTT. J is TRBJ2-3 and V is TRBV7-8; TRBD2 is a possible D gene (5 bases). This CDR3 region has 15 residues. The germline gives CDR1 SGHVS, CDR2 FQNEAQ. V was pared by 1 base and J by 2 bases, with 10 bases between.

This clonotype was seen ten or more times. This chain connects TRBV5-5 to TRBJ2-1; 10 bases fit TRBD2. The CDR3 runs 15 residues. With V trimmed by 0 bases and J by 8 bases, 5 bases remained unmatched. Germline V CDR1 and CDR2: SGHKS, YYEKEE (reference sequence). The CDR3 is CASSLDSGRFDEQFF. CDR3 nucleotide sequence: TGTGCCAGCAGCTTGGATAGCGGGAGGTTCGATGAGCAGTTCTTC. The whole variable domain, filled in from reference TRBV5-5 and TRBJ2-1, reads DAGVTQSPTHLIKTRGQQVTLRCSPISGHKSVSWYQQVLGQGPQFIFQYYEKEERGRGNFPDRFSARQFPNYSSELNVNALLLGDSALYLCASSLDSGRFDEQFFGPGTRLTVL.

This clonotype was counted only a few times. CDR3 sequence (DNA): TGCGCCAGCAGCCAGTCTACAGGGGGCACTGAAGCTTTCTTT. Translated: CASSQSTGGTEAFF. V usage is TRBV5-1 and J usage is TRBJ1-1, with 8 nucleotides matching TRBD1. V was clipped by 4 bases and J by 4 bases; unmatched bases: 6. Germline values: CDR1 SGHRS, CDR2 YFSETQ. This CDR3 is built from 14 residues.

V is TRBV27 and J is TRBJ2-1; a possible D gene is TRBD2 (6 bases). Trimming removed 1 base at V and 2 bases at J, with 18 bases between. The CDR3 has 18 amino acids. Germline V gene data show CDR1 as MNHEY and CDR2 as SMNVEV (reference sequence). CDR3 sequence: CASSLYPQIADPYNEQFF. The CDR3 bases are TGTGCCAGCAGTTTATACCCCCAAATAGCGGATCCCTACAATGAGCAGTTCTTC.

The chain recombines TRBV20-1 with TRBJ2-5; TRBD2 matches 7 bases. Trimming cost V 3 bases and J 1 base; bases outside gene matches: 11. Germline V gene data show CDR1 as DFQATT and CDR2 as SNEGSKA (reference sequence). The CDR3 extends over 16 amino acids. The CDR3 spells CSARGRRGGGQETQYF. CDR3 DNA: TGCAGTGCTAGGGGGAGGCGCGGGGGAGGCCAAGAGACCCAGTACTTC.

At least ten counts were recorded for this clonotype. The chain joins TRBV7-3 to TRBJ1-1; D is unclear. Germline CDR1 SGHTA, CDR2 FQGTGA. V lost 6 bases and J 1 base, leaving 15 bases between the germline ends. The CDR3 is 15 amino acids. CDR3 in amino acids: CASRQSPAGNTEAFF. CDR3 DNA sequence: TGTGCCAGCAGACAATCCCCAGCGGGGAACACTGAAGCTTTCTTT.

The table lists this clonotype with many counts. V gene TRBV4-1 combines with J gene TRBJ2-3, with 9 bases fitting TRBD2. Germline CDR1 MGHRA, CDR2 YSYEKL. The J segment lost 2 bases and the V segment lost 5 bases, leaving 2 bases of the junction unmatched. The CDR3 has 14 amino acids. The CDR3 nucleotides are TGCGCCAGCAGCAAGCGGGGGGACACAGATACGCAGTATTTT. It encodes CASSKRGDTDTQYF.

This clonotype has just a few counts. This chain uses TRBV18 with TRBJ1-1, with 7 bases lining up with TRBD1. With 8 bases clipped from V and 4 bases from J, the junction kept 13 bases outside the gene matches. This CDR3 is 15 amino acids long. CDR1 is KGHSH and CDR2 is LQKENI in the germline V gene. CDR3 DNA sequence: TGTGCCAGCCGACCGACAGGGACTAGGGGCACTGAAGCTTTCTTT. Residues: CASRPTGTRGTEAFF.

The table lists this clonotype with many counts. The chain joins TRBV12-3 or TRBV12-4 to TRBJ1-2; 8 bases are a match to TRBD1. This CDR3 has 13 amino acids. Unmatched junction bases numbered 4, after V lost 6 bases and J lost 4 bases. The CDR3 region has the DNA TGTGCCAGCAGCCCCGGACAGGGCTATGGCTACACCTTC. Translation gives CASSPGQGYGYTF.

The DNA for the CDR3 is TGCAGTGCTATCCCTAGTCGGCTAGGCACTGAAGCTTTCTTT. Translated: CSAIPSRLGTEAFF. V gene TRBV20-1 combines with J gene TRBJ1-1, with D unresolved. Germline V CDR1 and CDR2: DFQATT, SNEGSKA (reference sequence). The CDR3 sequence is 14 residues long. Trimming took off 4 bases at V and 4 bases at J, with 16 bases between the two ends.

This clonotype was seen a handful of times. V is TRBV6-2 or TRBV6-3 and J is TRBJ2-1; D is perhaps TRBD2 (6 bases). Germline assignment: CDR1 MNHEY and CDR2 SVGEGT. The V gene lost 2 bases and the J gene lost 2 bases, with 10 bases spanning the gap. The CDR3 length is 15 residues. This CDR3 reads CASSYQSGAYNEQFF. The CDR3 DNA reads TGTGCCAGCAGTTACCAATCGGGAGCCTACAATGAGCAGTTCTTC.